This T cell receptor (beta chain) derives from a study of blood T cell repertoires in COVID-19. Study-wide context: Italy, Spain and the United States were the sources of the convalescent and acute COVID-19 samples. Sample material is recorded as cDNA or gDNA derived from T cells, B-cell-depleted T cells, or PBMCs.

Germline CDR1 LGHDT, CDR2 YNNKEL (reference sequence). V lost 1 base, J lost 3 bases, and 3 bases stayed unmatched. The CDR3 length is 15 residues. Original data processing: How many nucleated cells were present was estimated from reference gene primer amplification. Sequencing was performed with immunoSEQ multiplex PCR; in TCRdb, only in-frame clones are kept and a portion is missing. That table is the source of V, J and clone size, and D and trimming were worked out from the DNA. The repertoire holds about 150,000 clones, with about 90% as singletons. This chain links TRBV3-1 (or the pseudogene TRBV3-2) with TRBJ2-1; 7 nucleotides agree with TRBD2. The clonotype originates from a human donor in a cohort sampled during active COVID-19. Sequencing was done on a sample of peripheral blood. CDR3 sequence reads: CASSQGSGNYNEQFF. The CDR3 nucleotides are TGTGCCAGCAGCCAAGGCAGCGGGAACTACAATGAGCAGTTCTTC.